This T cell receptor (beta chain) was captured by sequencing in a study of beta chain features in type 1 diabetes. Study details: All samples combined gave about 100 million sorted cells for examination.

The length of the CDR3 is 14 residues. Trimming removed 2 bases from V and 2 bases from J, with 8 bases in between. Germline CDR1 reads MDHEN; CDR2 reads SYDVKM. Reverse transcription of all isolated RNA meant that expressed TCRB transcripts were sequenced. The assay was immunoSEQ multiplex PCR, and TCRdb's table has in-frame clones only and misses some. This table has about 220,000 clones, roughly a tenth appearing once. With respect to this clone: What it binds is not known.

Study findings and constraints: The naive, central memory and Treg TCRB repertoires looked more alike in patients than they did in healthy donors. Type 1 diabetes patients had fewer VDJ junction insertions and more deletions. The study found moderately but significantly shorter TCRB CDR3s in all four CD4+ subsets of Type 1 diabetes patients.

The chain couples TRBV28 to TRBJ2-3; a possible D gene is TRBD1 (6 bases). The clonotype comes from a man aged 18 to 30 in good health. Sequencing was carried out using central memory CD4+ T cells from blood. Here the CDR3 reads CASSLGQFTDTQYF. CDR3 DNA sequence: TGTGCCAGCAGTTTAGGACAGTTCACAGATACGCAGTATTTT.